This T cell receptor beta chain was profiled in a study of graft-versus-host responses after intestinal transplantation. Across the study: Once they had received anti-thymocyte globulin induction, all recipients took tacrolimus and steroids for about 3 years.

With regard to this clone: The antigen is undetermined.

The V end lost 2 bases, the J end lost 6 bases, and 8 bases lay between the germline ends. The CDR3 has 11 residues. Germline V gene data show CDR1 as DFQATT and CDR2 as SNEGSKA (reference sequence). Overall study results and limits: HvG clone declines early post-transplant were associated with peak circulating GvH levels.

Assay used: immunoSEQ multiplex PCR; TCRdb lists only in-frame clones, some missing. The profile shows under 140,000 clones, over 85% of them singletons. J is TRBJ2-7 and V is TRBV20-1, with D tentatively TRBD1 (6 bases). This TCR was recovered from a human donor who received an intestinal transplant. The material sequenced was unstimulated CD8+ T cells sorted from spleen or lymph node cells, taken before intestinal transplant. CDR3 protein: CSARQGPEQYF. CDR3 nucleotide sequence: TGCAGTGCTAGACAGGGGCCCGAGCAGTACTTC.